These 32 T cell receptor beta chains came from one sample sequenced in a study of cytomegalovirus exposure and HLA in healthy donors. Libraries were prepared by immunoSEQ multiplex PCR; TCRdb keeps only in-frame clonotypes and omits some of them. The data show under 200,000 clones, about nine tenths seen once. Sequenced input: PBMCs. The origin of the receptors is a woman aged 18 to 35 in good health and CMV-seropositive.

The rearrangement links TRBV6-7 to TRBJ1-4, with 7 bases that match TRBD1. TRBV6-7 belongs to the ORF category, with a function that is uncertain. Trimming removed 9 bases from V and 1 base from J; junction bases left unmatched: 5. This CDR3 contains 14 residues. CDR3 region: CARKTGQTNEKLFF. CDR3 bases: TGTGCCAGAAAGACAGGGCAAACTAATGAAAAACTGTTTTTT.

A few counts support this clone. The chain is built from TRBV9 and TRBJ2-2; 8 bases line up with TRBD1. This CDR3 comprises 15 residues. Germline-derived CDR1 and CDR2 are SGDLS and YYNGEE. With V trimmed by 3 bases and J by 1 base, 2 bases remained unmatched. Written as DNA, the CDR3 is TGTGCCAGCAGCGCCGGGACAGGGAACACCGGGGAGCTGTTTTTT. This sequence encodes CASSAGTGNTGELFF. Filled out from reference TRBV9 and TRBJ2-2, the complete variable domain reads DSGVTQTPKHLITATGQRVTLRCSPRSGDLSVYWYQQSLDQGLQFLIQYYNGEERAKGNILERFSAQQFPDLHSELNLSSLELGDSALYFCASSAGTGNTGELFFGEGSRLTVL.

The CDR3 loop reads CASTVSDTQYF. Here the CDR3 DNA reads TGTGCCAGCACGGTCTCAGATACGCAGTATTTT. The chain joins TRBV6-1 to TRBJ2-3; D call uncertain. The length of the CDR3 is 11 residues. Trimming shortened V by 7 bases and J by 4 bases, and 6 bases separated the two germline ends. Looked up from germline, CDR1 is MNHNS and CDR2 is SASEGT.

This clone occurred once. The genes are TRBV15 and TRBJ1-1; D gene unclear. Deletions cut 0 bases from V and 6 bases from J, with 14 bases between. Germline CDR1 is LNHNV and CDR2 is YYDKDF (reference sequence). The CDR3 runs to 15 residues. DNA for the CDR3: TGTGCCACCAGCAGAGATCTTGAGGGTGGGGCTGAAGCTTTCTTT. It translates to CATSRDLEGGAEAFF.

The rearrangement uses TRBV7-2 and TRBJ2-7; D is perhaps TRBD2 (6 bases). Germline-derived CDR1 and CDR2 are SGHTA and FQGNSA. The CDR3 extends over 14 amino acids. The germline V and J ends were trimmed by 3 bases and 3 bases, with 12 bases remaining between them. CDR3 sequence (DNA): TGTGCCAGCAGCTTCGGGACTTCCAACTACGAGCAGTACTTC. Amino acids: CASSFGTSNYEQYF.

The chain carries TRBV28 and TRBJ2-7; tentatively, D is TRBD2 (6 bases). Germline lookup yields CDR1 MDHEN and CDR2 SYDVKM. Trimming took off 1 base at V and 1 base at J, with 11 bases between the two ends. CDR3 length equals 15 residues. The CDR3 reads CASSLYGTQSYEQYF. DNA of the CDR3: TGTGCCAGCAGTTTATACGGGACTCAATCCTACGAGCAGTACTTC.

The chain combines TRBV9 with TRBJ2-5; 9 bases agree with TRBD1. Losses at the gene ends were 3 bases for V and 7 bases for J; bases not matched to a gene: 7. Germline V gives CDR1 SGDLS, CDR2 YYNGEE. The CDR3 covers 14 residues. CDR3 in amino acids: CASSARQGVGTQYF. Written as DNA, the CDR3 is TGTGCCAGCAGCGCGCGACAGGGGGTCGGGACCCAGTACTTC.

The chain couples TRBV6-1 to TRBJ1-2, with 8 bases that match TRBD1. Per germline, CDR1 MNHNS and CDR2 SASEGT. There are 13 residues in the CDR3. Losses at the gene ends were 7 bases for V and 4 bases for J; bases not matched to a gene: 5. The CDR3 bases are TGTGCCAGCACGGACAGGGAGGTCTATGGCTACACCTTC. It yields the protein CASTDREVYGYTF.

This clone was seen a single time. This sequence joins TRBV13 and TRBJ2-7, with 7 bases that match TRBD1. The CDR3 length is 15 residues. Germline values: CDR1 PRHDT, CDR2 FYEKMQ (reference sequence). With V trimmed by 4 bases and J by 3 bases, 9 bases remained unmatched. CDR3 sequence: CASSYTGAPDYEQYF. The CDR3 DNA is TGTGCCAGCAGCTATACAGGGGCCCCGGACTACGAGCAGTACTTC.

This clone showed up just once. The chain couples TRBV19 to TRBJ1-5; D remains unclear. Per germline, CDR1 LNHDA and CDR2 SQIVND (reference sequence). The CDR3 extends over 14 amino acids. The germline V and J ends were trimmed by 7 bases and 3 bases, with 13 bases remaining between them. CDR3 in DNA: TGTGCCAGTATGGATCGGGGAAACAATCAGCCCCAGCATTTT. Translated, it gives CASMDRGNNQPQHF.

The gene calls are TRBV2 and TRBJ1-1; 11 bases line up with TRBD1. The length of the CDR3 is 15 residues. The germline gives CDR1 SNHLY, CDR2 FYNNEI. J lost 4 bases, V lost 6 bases, and 7 bases had no gene match. The CDR3 nucleotides read TGTGCCAGCAGGGGGCGGACAGGGGGCTTCACTGAAGCTTTCTTT. Encoded protein: CASRGRTGGFTEAFF.

The sample holds a few counts of this clone. The J gene is TRBJ2-1, the V gene TRBV4-3; 8 bases agree with TRBD2. V shed 0 bases and J 7 bases; nucleotides not matched to a gene: 5. In germline, CDR1 is LGHNA, CDR2 YSLEER. This CDR3 has 15 amino acids. In nucleotides, the CDR3 is TGCGCCAGCAGCCAAGAAGCGGGAGTCTGGAATGAGCAGTTCTTC. Its protein is CASSQEAGVWNEQFF.

The chain has TRBV4-1 and TRBJ2-3, with 9 bases identical to TRBD2. Trimming at V came to 0 bases and at J to 7 bases, leaving 8 bases not matched to a gene. Germline V lookup: CDR1 MGHRA, CDR2 YSYEKL. The CDR3 covers 16 residues. Written as DNA, the CDR3 is TGCGCCAGCAGCCAAGACGAGAGCGGGAGGTTTTATACGCAGTATTTT. As protein: CASSQDESGRFYTQYF.

The chain joins TRBV10-3 to TRBJ1-2; 12 positions match TRBD1. This CDR3 spans 14 amino acids. Trimming removed 5 bases from V and 6 bases from J; junction bases left unmatched: 4. Germline V lookup: CDR1 ENHRY, CDR2 SYGVKD. CDR3 residues: CAISQGQGADGYTF. Here the CDR3 DNA reads TGTGCCATCAGTCAGGGACAGGGGGCTGATGGCTACACCTTC.

The J gene is TRBJ2-1, the V gene TRBV10-3; 8 bases are a match to TRBD2. The CDR3 is 13 amino acids. CDR1 ENHRY and CDR2 SYGVKD come from the germline V gene. V gave up 4 bases and J gave up 6 bases; unmatched junction bases: 2. This CDR3 is CAISGGRLNEQFF. CDR3 in DNA: TGTGCCATCAGTGGCGGGAGGCTCAATGAGCAGTTCTTC.

The V and J genes are TRBV27 and TRBJ1-1, with no clear D. The CDR3 extends over 13 amino acids. Germline assignment: CDR1 MNHEY and CDR2 SMNVEV (reference sequence). V was cut by 3 bases and J by 3 bases, with 8 bases left in between. DNA of the CDR3: TGTGCCAGCAGTTTTGAGGGATACACTGAAGCTTTCTTT. Encoded protein: CASSFEGYTEAFF.

The genes are TRBV19 and TRBJ2-7, with 8 nucleotides matching TRBD2. The CDR3 has 15 amino acids. V trimming: 11 bases; J trimming: 2 bases; junction bases outside the gene matches: 14. Germline V gene lookup returns CDR1 LNHDA and CDR2 SQIVND (reference sequence). The DNA of the CDR3 is TGTGCCTGTCGGGGGGGGCTCGGGGAGCCCTACGAGCAGTACTTC. Its protein is CACRGGLGEPYEQYF.

The chain carries TRBV30 and TRBJ1-1, with D perhaps matching TRBD1 (5 bases). The CDR3 is 14 residues long. V was shortened by 4 bases and J by 5 bases, with 17 bases between the two germline ends. Germline assignment: CDR1 GTSNPN and CDR2 SVGIG (reference sequence). Here the CDR3 reads CAWIPGLISTEAFF. DNA of the CDR3: TGTGCCTGGATACCGGGACTAATAAGTACTGAAGCTTTCTTT. Supplemented by reference TRBV30 and TRBJ1-1, the full variable domain reads SQTIHQWPATLVQPVGSPLSLECTVEGTSNPNLYWYRQAAGRGLQLLFYSVGIGQISSEVPQNLSASRPQDRQFILSSKKLLLSDSGFYLCAWIPGLISTEAFFGQGTRLTVV.

The chain uses TRBV7-9 and TRBJ2-5, with 9 bases aligning to TRBD2. The junction had 8 bases not matched to a gene; V was cut back by 1 base and J by 5 bases. Per germline, CDR1 SEHNR and CDR2 FQNEAQ (reference sequence). This CDR3 region has 16 residues. The DNA of the CDR3 is TGTGCCAGCAGCTTAGTGTTAGCGGGAGTGCTGGAGACCCAGTACTTC. It codes for CASSLVLAGVLETQYF.

This sequence joins TRBV6-5 and TRBJ2-2; TRBD2 aligns across 11 bases. Germline values: CDR1 MNHEY, CDR2 SVGAGI. With V trimmed by 5 bases and J by 9 bases, 8 bases remained unmatched. The CDR3 sequence is 15 residues long. The CDR3 sequence: CASSPTSGSYRELFF. The CDR3 DNA reads TGTGCCAGCAGTCCCACTAGCGGGAGTTACCGGGAGCTGTTTTTT.

The chain uses TRBV11-2 and TRBJ2-3, with D maybe TRBD2 (6 bases). The germline V gene encodes CDR1 SGHAT and CDR2 FQNNGV. V lost 1 base and J lost 5, with 13 bases in between. This CDR3 is 15 amino acids long. The CDR3 region has the DNA TGTGCCAGCAGCTTAGTAGGCGGGATTGGAGATACGCAGTATTTT. This codes for CASSLVGGIGDTQYF.

The V call is TRBV4-1, the J call TRBJ1-5; 7 bases are shared with TRBD1. This CDR3 comprises 15 residues. J gave up 1 base and V 2 bases, and 2 bases lay outside the gene matches. In germline, CDR1 is MGHRA, CDR2 YSYEKL. The CDR3 here is CASSQTTGSNQPQHF. For the CDR3, the DNA is TGCGCCAGCAGCCAAACGACAGGGAGCAATCAGCCCCAGCATTTT.

The V and J genes are TRBV19 and TRBJ1-5; D unclear. Germline V CDR1 and CDR2: LNHDA, SQIVND (reference sequence). The CDR3 has 14 residues. V shed 2 bases and J shed 6 bases, with 11 bases lying between them. Written as DNA, the CDR3 is TGTGCCAGTAGTATATCCGGGTTCGGTCAGCCCCAGCATTTT. Encoded protein: CASSISGFGQPQHF.

J is TRBJ1-5 and V is TRBV30; D not resolved. The CDR3 length is 14 residues. The V gene's germline CDR1 is GTSNPN and CDR2 SVGIG (reference sequence). V lost 2 bases to trimming and J lost 5 bases, with 13 bases between them. The DNA for the CDR3 is TGTGCCTGGAGTTTATCCAGGTTGGATCAGCCCCAGCATTTT. Its translation: CAWSLSRLDQPQHF.

This clone came up once. The genes are TRBV2 and TRBJ2-7, with D perhaps TRBD1 (6 bases). V shed 7 bases and J shed 4 bases, with 17 bases lying between them. Germline loops: CDR1 SNHLY, CDR2 FYNNEI. The CDR3 has 14 amino acids. In DNA, the CDR3 is TGTGCCAGCACCTCACAGGGAATGGCGTACGAGCAGTACTTC. Residues: CASTSQGMAYEQYF.

As for this clone: The junction shows a germline mismatch at one end, possibly a read error. This chain uses TRBV4-1 with TRBJ2-7; 10 nucleotides agree with TRBD1. Germline CDR1 MGHRA, CDR2 YSYEKL. The CDR3 runs 15 residues. In nucleotides, the CDR3 is TGCGCCAGCAGCGAAGACAGGGGGCCGAACTACGAGCAGTACTTC. Encoded protein: CASSEDRGPNYEQYF.

The chain recombines TRBV7-9 with TRBJ2-2; D not resolved. The CDR3 runs 17 residues. The V end was cut by 5 bases, the J end by 4 bases, with 20 bases between. The germline V gene has CDR1 SEHNR and CDR2 FQNEAQ (reference sequence). CDR3: CASSERVSTRITGELFF. The CDR3 nucleotides read TGTGCCAGCAGCGAACGGGTCTCGACGAGAATCACCGGGGAGCTGTTTTTT. The complete variable domain, with remaining parts taken from reference TRBV7-9 and TRBJ2-2, reads DTGVSQNPRHKITKRGQNVTFRCDPISEHNRLYWYRQTLGQGPEFLTYFQNEAQLEKSRLLSDRFSAERPKGSFSTLEIQRTEQGDSAMYLCASSERVSTRITGELFFGEGSRLTVL.

This rearrangement joins TRBV6-1 to TRBJ2-7, with a tentative D call TRBD2 (6 bases). Trimming took 3 bases from V and 3 from J, leaving 9 bases between them. The CDR3 sequence is 13 residues long. Germline CDR1 and CDR2: MNHNS and SASEGT. This CDR3 is CASSEGGRYEQYF. CDR3 bases: TGTGCCAGCAGTGAGGGAGGCCGCTACGAGCAGTACTTC.

There are a few counts of this clone. The chain carries TRBV7-6 and TRBJ1-5; TRBD1 matches 7 bases. From germline, CDR1 is SGHVS and CDR2 FNYEAQ. This CDR3 is built from 12 residues. The CDR3 loop reads CATGQGNQPQHF. In DNA form, the CDR3 reads TGTGCAACCGGACAGGGCAATCAGCCCCAGCATTTT.

The J gene is TRBJ2-5, the V gene TRBV5-1; 7 nucleotides agree with TRBD1. The CDR3 has 15 residues. Germline V gene lookup returns CDR1 SGHRS and CDR2 YFSETQ. J lost 0 bases, V lost 2 bases, and 4 bases had no gene match. The CDR3 is CASSLPGQYQETQYF. The CDR3 DNA is TGCGCCAGCAGCTTACCGGGACAGTACCAAGAGACCCAGTACTTC.

The gene calls are TRBV19 and TRBJ2-7, with D possibly matching TRBD2 (6 bases). With 4 bases removed from V and 1 base from J, the gap between germline ends came to 11 bases. Germline V lookup: CDR1 LNHDA, CDR2 SQIVND (reference sequence). The CDR3 contains 14 residues. DNA for the CDR3: TGTGCCAGTAGTACCTCCGGGACTTCCTACGAGCAGTACTTC. It yields the protein CASSTSGTSYEQYF.

The rearrangement uses TRBV7-9 and TRBJ2-3, with 9 bases lining up with TRBD2. Losses at the gene ends were 5 bases for V and 2 bases for J; bases not matched to a gene: 8. The CDR3 length is 16 residues. CDR1 and CDR2 (germline): SEHNR, FQNEAQ (reference sequence). CDR3 nucleotide sequence: TGTGCCAGCAGCCCTATTAGCGGGAGCCCCACAGATACGCAGTATTTT. It specifies CASSPISGSPTDTQYF. The full variable domain, its missing parts supplied by reference TRBV7-9 and TRBJ2-3, is DTGVSQNPRHKITKRGQNVTFRCDPISEHNRLYWYRQTLGQGPEFLTYFQNEAQLEKSRLLSDRFSAERPKGSFSTLEIQRTEQGDSAMYLCASSPISGSPTDTQYFGPGTRLTVL.